This T cell receptor (beta chain) was obtained from a study of T cell responses to AZD1222 COVID-19 vaccine. Repertoires were generated with immunoSEQ multiplex PCR, while TCRdb's copy carries only in-frame clones and drops some. The repertoire holds 200,000 or so clones, about 92% seen once, with over 9.5% in the top ten. V shed 5 bases and J 5 bases; nucleotides not matched to a gene: 15. CDR1 and CDR2 (germline): SEHNR, FQNEAQ (reference sequence). The CDR3 consists of 18 residues. The source is an adult in good health. The V gene is TRBV7-9, the J gene TRBJ1-1, with 12 bases fitting TRBD1. The specimen was peripheral blood, collected on day 0 of AZD1222 vaccination. As DNA, the CDR3 is TGTGCCAGCAGCCCAAGTCCGGGACAGGGGGCAAGTGTGACTGAAGCTTTCTTT. Its translation is CASSPSPGQGASVTEAFF.